This passage covers 12 T cell receptor beta chains from one sample sequenced in a study of control samples from healthy donors and cancer patients. Sequencing was performed with immunoSEQ multiplex PCR; in TCRdb, only in-frame clones are kept and a portion is missing. The table shows roughly 190,000 clones, with 91% occurring only once. Material for sequencing was blood. The receptors were sampled from a man aged 30 to 39 in good health.

The chain uses TRBV6-5 and TRBJ1-4; no definite D call. V gave up 4 bases and J gave up 5 bases, with 8 bases separating them. Looked up from germline, CDR1 is MNHEY and CDR2 is SVGAGI. The CDR3 is 13 amino acids. CDR3 region: CASSSRENEKLFF. CDR3 nucleotides: TGTGCCAGCAGTTCCCGTGAGAATGAAAAACTGTTTTTT.

This chain links TRBV19 with TRBJ1-6; 12 positions agree with TRBD1. CDR1 is LNHDA, CDR2 SQIVND, per germline (reference sequence). Germline trimming cut 3 bases from V and 9 bases from J; bases unmatched to any gene: 0. The CDR3 totals 14 residues. CDR3 in DNA: TGTGCCAGTAGTATGGGACAGGGGGCTTCACCCCTCCACTTT. Protein: CASSMGQGASPLHF.

This chain joins TRBV6-6 and TRBJ1-6; D call uncertain. The CDR3 has 13 residues. V was trimmed by 3 bases and J by 15 bases, leaving 15 bases between them. Germline values: CDR1 MNHNY, CDR2 SVGAGI (reference sequence). CDR3 bases: TGTGCCAGCAGTTATGAGCTCTCGCGCCTCCTCCACTTT. This sequence encodes CASSYELSRLLHF.

J is TRBJ1-2 and V is TRBV4-2; D gene unclear. Germline loops: CDR1 LGHNA, CDR2 YNFKEQ. With 0 bases removed from V and 8 bases from J, the gap between germline ends came to 10 bases. This CDR3 has 13 residues. The CDR3 nucleotides are TGTGCCAGCAGCCAAGAGGAAAAGGCCGGCTACACCTTC. Translated: CASSQEEKAGYTF.

Comment on this clone: This sample also contains other DNA sequences that code for the same CDR3. The chain joins TRBV5-1 to TRBJ1-1, with TRBD1 matching over 7 bases. The V and J ends lost 4 bases and 7 bases, in that order; junction bases with no gene match: 1. This CDR3 has 11 residues. CDR1 and CDR2 (germline): SGHRS, YFSETQ. The CDR3 bases are TGCGCCAGCAGCCGGGACAGTGAAGCTTTCTTT. Its protein product is CASSRDSEAFF.

The chain has TRBV19 and TRBJ1-1, with 7 bases lining up with TRBD1. The germline CDR1 and CDR2 sequences are LNHDA and SQIVND (reference sequence). Unmatched junction bases numbered 20, after V lost 10 bases and J lost 0 bases. The CDR3 is 18 residues long. CDR3 sequence (DNA): TGTGCCACCCTCGCTAAGAAGAGGGGACAGAAAATGAACACTGAAGCTTTCTTT. Amino acid sequence: CATLAKKRGQKMNTEAFF.

V usage is TRBV5-1 and J usage is TRBJ1-2, with D possibly TRBD1 on 5 matching bases. This CDR3 contains 15 residues. Germline V gives CDR1 SGHRS, CDR2 YFSETQ. Trimming shortened V by 3 bases and J by 6 bases, and 18 bases separated the two germline ends. The CDR3 DNA reads as TGCGCCAGCAGCTCGGGGGGAGGTGCCCACCATGGCTACACCTTC. Its translation: CASSSGGGAHHGYTF.

The chain joins TRBV7-9 to TRBJ2-2; 9 nucleotides agree with TRBD2. This CDR3 region has 16 residues. With 4 bases clipped from V and 5 bases from J, the junction kept 8 bases outside the gene matches. CDR1 and CDR2 from the germline V gene are SEHNR and FQNEAQ (reference sequence). This chain's CDR3 is CASSSQRGAGTGELFF. In DNA form, the CDR3 reads TGTGCCAGCAGCTCCCAGCGGGGGGCGGGGACCGGGGAGCTGTTTTTT.

The J gene is TRBJ2-7, the V gene TRBV4-1, with TRBD2 identical over 15 bases. Trimming cost V 1 base and J 4 bases; bases outside gene matches: 11. This CDR3 has 19 amino acids. Germline V gives CDR1 MGHRA, CDR2 YSYEKL. CDR3 sequence (DNA): TGCGCCAGCAGCCAAGTCACTGGACTAGCGGGGGGGCATAGGTACGAGCAGTACTTC. Amino acid sequence: CASSQVTGLAGGHRYEQYF.

This clone was observed a single time. This chain uses TRBV5-1 with TRBJ2-7; D is unclear. The germline V and J ends were trimmed by 0 bases and 0 bases, with 13 bases remaining between them. This CDR3 region has 16 residues. Germline loops: CDR1 SGHRS, CDR2 YFSETQ. The CDR3 region has the DNA TGCGCCAGCAGCTTGGATTATAGTACCCACTCCTACGAGCAGTACTTC. It is translated as CASSLDYSTHSYEQYF. Combining the CDR3 with reference TRBV5-1 and TRBJ2-7 gives the whole variable domain KAGVTQTPRYLIKTRGQQVTLSCSPISGHRSVSWYQQTPGQGLQFLFEYFSETQRNKGNFPGRFSGRQFSNSRSEMNVSTLELGDSALYLCASSLDYSTHSYEQYFGPGTRLTVT.

This sequence joins TRBV5-1 and TRBJ1-4; no reliable D call. Per the germline V gene, CDR1 is SGHRS and CDR2 is YFSETQ. V lost 1 base, J lost 7 bases, and 14 bases lay in between. The CDR3 totals 15 residues. This CDR3 reads CASSLSSAWGEKLFF. The CDR3 nucleotides are TGCGCCAGCAGCTTGTCCAGCGCCTGGGGTGAAAAACTGTTTTTT.

A single count supports this clone. This rearrangement joins TRBV6-5 to TRBJ1-1; 8 bases agree with TRBD1. Germline values: CDR1 MNHEY, CDR2 SVGAGI. This CDR3 is 14 amino acids long. V trimming: 6 bases; J trimming: 8 bases; junction bases outside the gene matches: 11. The CDR3 loop is CASSIDRDRREAFF. Written as DNA, the CDR3 is TGTGCCAGCAGCATAGACCGGGACAGGCGAGAAGCTTTCTTT.